Listed here are 10 T cell receptor beta chains from one sample, sequenced in a study of blood T cell repertoires in COVID-19. TCRdb's copy holds only in-frame clones and misses some; the assay was immunoSEQ multiplex PCR. There are about 210,000 clones in the sample; more than 70% occur only once, and around 13% lies in the top ten. The sequencing input was peripheral blood. These receptor sequences come from a human donor in a cohort sampled during active COVID-19.

This clone was counted many times. The J gene is TRBJ1-4, the V gene TRBV5-1, with D possibly matching TRBD1 (5 bases). The CDR3 is 13 residues long. Germline CDR1 is SGHRS and CDR2 is YFSETQ. Deletions cut 4 bases from V and 14 bases from J, with 18 bases between. The CDR3 protein is CASSPGDSGGLFF. The CDR3 coding sequence is TGCGCCAGCAGCCCCGGGGACTCCGGTGGGCTGTTTTTT.

The V gene is TRBV9, the J gene TRBJ2-7; D perhaps matches TRBD2 (6 bases). Germline V gene lookup returns CDR1 SGDLS and CDR2 YYNGEE. The CDR3 contains 16 residues. V was cut by 0 bases and J by 3 bases, with 16 bases left in between. CDR3 sequence (DNA): TGTGCCAGCAGCGTAGCTTCGTCTAGCGCTCTCTACGAGCAGTACTTC. This codes for CASSVASSSALYEQYF. Complete variable domain (other parts from reference TRBV9 and TRBJ2-7): DSGVTQTPKHLITATGQRVTLRCSPRSGDLSVYWYQQSLDQGLQFLIQYYNGEERAKGNILERFSAQQFPDLHSELNLSSLELGDSALYFCASSVASSSALYEQYFGPGTRLTVT.

The chain links TRBV5-4 to TRBJ2-6; 7 bases match TRBD1. The length of the CDR3 is 17 residues. In germline, CDR1 is SGHNT, CDR2 YYREEE (reference sequence). V trimming: 4 bases; J trimming: 0 bases; junction bases outside the gene matches: 7. CDR3 sequence reads: CASSPRTGISGANVLTF. CDR3 DNA sequence: TGTGCCAGCAGCCCACGGACAGGAATCTCTGGGGCCAACGTCCTGACTTTC.

The gene calls are TRBV3-1 (or the pseudogene TRBV3-2) and TRBJ2-3; D gene uncertain. Germline V gene sequence: CDR1 LGHDT, CDR2 YNNKEL (reference sequence). The CDR3 has 11 residues. V lost 4 bases, J lost 5 bases, and 4 bases lay in between. As DNA, the CDR3 is TGTGCCAGCAGCCGACTAGATACGCAGTATTTT. It yields the protein CASSRLDTQYF.

The rearrangement joins TRBV29-1 to TRBJ1-3; TRBD1 aligns across 9 bases. The CDR3 sequence is 13 residues long. Germline trimming cut 7 bases from V and 3 bases from J; bases unmatched to any gene: 4. Germline-derived CDR1 and CDR2 are SQVTM and ANQGSEA. As DNA, the CDR3 is TGCAGCGCCCGGGACAGGGATGGAAACACCATATATTTT. Translation gives CSARDRDGNTIYF.

The CDR3 sequence is CATSRVQGTRGREPQHF. DNA of the CDR3: TGTGCCACCAGCAGAGTCCAGGGGACGAGGGGCAGGGAGCCCCAGCATTTT. The V and J genes are TRBV15 and TRBJ1-5; D is perhaps TRBD1 (6 bases). The V end lost 1 base, the J end lost 8 bases, and 21 bases lay between the germline ends. The germline CDR1 and CDR2 sequences are LNHNV and YYDKDF (reference sequence). CDR3 length equals 17 residues. The variable domain in full, completed from reference TRBV15 and TRBJ1-5, reads DAMVIQNPRYQVTQFGKPVTLSCSQTLNHNVMYWYQQKSSQAPKLLFHYYDKDFNNEADTPDNFQSRRPNTSFCFLDIRSPGLGDTAMYLCATSRVQGTRGREPQHFGDGTRLSIL.

This clone came up once. This chain uses TRBV9 with TRBJ1-2, with TRBD1 matching 9 bases. Germline V gives CDR1 SGDLS, CDR2 YYNGEE. This CDR3 is 15 amino acids long. J was trimmed by 4 bases and V by 3 bases; bases with no gene match: 7. Here the CDR3 reads CASSGRGQGLYGYTF. The CDR3 DNA follows: TGTGCCAGCAGCGGGAGGGGACAGGGACTCTATGGCTACACCTTC.

This clone has just a few counts. J is TRBJ1-3 and V is TRBV28, with D maybe TRBD1 (6 bases). V lost 0 bases and J lost 0, with 15 bases in between. The germline gives CDR1 MDHEN, CDR2 SYDVKM. This CDR3 spans 18 amino acids. The CDR3 nucleotides read TGTGCCAGCAGTTTATGGTACTCAGGGGTGCGCTCTGGAAACACCATATATTTT. Translation: CASSLWYSGVRSGNTIYF. The full variable domain, in which reference TRBV28 and TRBJ1-3 provide the parts outside the CDR3, is DVKVTQSSRYLVKRTGEKVFLECVQDMDHENMFWYRQDPGLGLRLIYFSYDVKMKEKGDIPEGYSVSREKKERFSLILESASTNQTSMYLCASSLWYSGVRSGNTIYFGEGSWLTVV.

V gene TRBV11-2 combines with J gene TRBJ1-1; D is undetermined. CDR1 is SGHAT, CDR2 FQNNGV, per germline. V was shortened by 1 base and J by 6 bases, with 9 bases between the two germline ends. This CDR3 spans 13 amino acids. This CDR3 is CASSLGTRAEAFF. CDR3 sequence (DNA): TGTGCCAGCAGCTTAGGTACACGGGCTGAAGCTTTCTTT.

This chain joins TRBV5-1 and TRBJ1-2; a possible D gene is TRBD1 (5 bases). The CDR3 consists of 13 residues. V was clipped by 4 bases and J by 0 bases, with 7 bases between them. Germline V gene lookup returns CDR1 SGHRS and CDR2 YFSETQ. For the CDR3, the DNA is TGCGCCAGCAGCCCGACAGCTAACTATGGCTACACCTTC. Its translation: CASSPTANYGYTF. The entire variable domain, with the rest obtained from reference TRBV5-1 and TRBJ1-2, is as follows: KAGVTQTPRYLIKTRGQQVTLSCSPISGHRSVSWYQQTPGQGLQFLFEYFSETQRNKGNFPGRFSGRQFSNSRSEMNVSTLELGDSALYLCASSPTANYGYTFGSGTRLTVV.